Presented here are 15 T cell receptor beta chains from one specimen sequenced in a study of T cell responses to AZD1222 COVID-19 vaccine. Libraries were prepared by immunoSEQ multiplex PCR; TCRdb keeps only in-frame clonotypes and omits some of them. The repertoire includes tens of thousands of clones, 75% to 90% of them detected once, and under 35% sits in the top ten. This specimen was peripheral blood, taken on day 0 of AZD1222 vaccination. All receptors derive from an adult in good health.

The chain joins TRBV6-6 to TRBJ2-5, with TRBD1 matching over 7 bases. The germline gives CDR1 MNHNY, CDR2 SVGAGI (reference sequence). This CDR3 is built from 15 residues. Losses at the gene ends were 6 bases for V and 2 bases for J; bases not matched to a gene: 9. The CDR3 nucleotides read TGTGCCAGCAGGCCTCACGGGACAGCTCAAGAGACCCAGTACTTC. It is translated as CASRPHGTAQETQYF.

This clone showed up just once. The chain joins TRBV7-9 to TRBJ1-4; a weak D match, TRBD1 (5 bases). Trimming stripped 1 base from V and 7 bases from J, with 7 bases between. CDR1 and CDR2 (germline): SEHNR, FQNEAQ (reference sequence). The CDR3 sequence is 13 residues long. The CDR3 DNA is TGTGCCAGCAGCTTAGGTGGGGCTGAAAAACTGTTTTTT. It translates to CASSLGGAEKLFF.

This clone was found once. V and J are TRBV27 and TRBJ1-1; D possibly corresponds to TRBD1 (5 bases). The CDR3 has 14 amino acids. CDR1 is MNHEY and CDR2 is SMNVEV in the germline V gene (reference sequence). V was clipped by 5 bases and J by 0 bases, with 10 bases between them. In DNA, the CDR3 is TGTGCCAGCAGTGCCGGACAAATGAACACTGAAGCTTTCTTT. Its translation is CASSAGQMNTEAFF.

The chain employs TRBV28 and TRBJ1-3; the D gene is possibly TRBD1 (6 bases). The CDR3 sequence is 16 residues long. The germline CDR1 and CDR2 sequences are MDHEN and SYDVKM. V lost 4 bases, J lost 0 bases, and 13 bases lay in between. The CDR3 nucleotides read TGTGCCAGCAGTTCCCGACAGGTCAGCTCTGGAAACACCATATATTTT. Protein: CASSSRQVSSGNTIYF.

This chain uses TRBV7-3 with TRBJ1-1; tentatively, D is TRBD1 (5 bases). Germline lookup yields CDR1 SGHTA and CDR2 FQGTGA. This CDR3 region has 14 residues. Between the trimmed V and J ends, which lost 2 bases and 5 bases, there was a span of 12 bases. In DNA, the CDR3 is TGTGCCAGCAGCTTAGAGGGGTGGGGAACTGAAGCTTTCTTT. This translates into CASSLEGWGTEAFF.

V and J are TRBV2 and TRBJ1-1; D unclear. Deletions cut 6 bases from V and 7 bases from J, with 12 bases between. Germline lookup yields CDR1 SNHLY and CDR2 FYNNEI. The CDR3 extends over 12 amino acids. The CDR3 DNA reads TGTGCCAGCAGCCGCTCCGGGGATGAAGCTTTCTTT. Its protein product is CASSRSGDEAFF.

The rearrangement links TRBV6-6 to TRBJ2-1; 9 bases map to TRBD2. CDR3 length: 16 amino acids. Germline V gene sequence: CDR1 MNHNY, CDR2 SVGAGI (reference sequence). The V gene end was trimmed by 5 bases and the J gene end by 2 bases; junction bases not matched to a gene: 7. In nucleotides, the CDR3 is TGTGCCAGCAGTAGGATAGCGGGAGCCCCCTACAATGAGCAGTTCTTC. Its translation: CASSRIAGAPYNEQFF.

The chain uses TRBV19 and TRBJ1-2; D is possibly TRBD1 (6 bases). This CDR3 comprises 15 residues. V was clipped by 2 bases and J by 4 bases, with 14 bases between them. From germline, CDR1 is LNHDA and CDR2 SQIVND (reference sequence). This CDR3 reads CASSIRRGPGYGYTF. In DNA form, the CDR3 reads TGTGCCAGTAGTATACGTCGGGGGCCGGGCTATGGCTACACCTTC.

The chain is built from TRBV7-3 and TRBJ2-3; 10 nucleotides align to TRBD2. Germline V gives CDR1 SGHTA, CDR2 FQGTGA. The CDR3 consists of 17 residues. V gave up 3 bases and J gave up 4 bases; unmatched junction bases: 10. The CDR3 reads CASSFQAGGPRSDTQYF. CDR3 DNA: TGTGCCAGCAGCTTCCAAGCGGGAGGGCCAAGATCAGATACGCAGTATTTT.

The rearrangement uses TRBV15 and TRBJ2-7; D unclear. The V gene lost 1 base and the J gene lost 4 bases, with 5 bases spanning the gap. The germline V gene encodes CDR1 LNHNV and CDR2 YYDKDF (reference sequence). CDR3 size: 12 residues. The CDR3 region is CATSRAQYEQYF. Here the CDR3 DNA reads TGTGCCACCAGCAGAGCCCAGTACGAGCAGTACTTC.

The chain employs TRBV29-1 and TRBJ2-7; TRBD2 matches at 10 bases. Germline V lookup: CDR1 SQVTM, CDR2 ANQGSEA. CDR3 length equals 16 residues. Trimming removed 1 base from V and 0 bases from J; junction bases left unmatched: 6. CDR3: CSVEGLAGTNSYEQYF. CDR3 DNA sequence: TGCAGCGTTGAAGGACTAGCGGGCACTAACTCCTACGAGCAGTACTTC.

The chain is built from TRBV7-9 and TRBJ2-5, with 7 bases lining up with TRBD2. The CDR3 covers 14 residues. The trim removed 1 base at V and 5 bases at J, leaving 4 bases unmatched. CDR1 is SEHNR and CDR2 is FQNEAQ in the germline V gene (reference sequence). The CDR3 DNA is TGTGCCAGCAGCTTAGACTGGGAGGGTGAGACCCAGTACTTC. Protein product: CASSLDWEGETQYF.

A single count supports this clone. The chain employs TRBV10-3 and TRBJ1-1; D may be TRBD1 (6 bases). From germline, CDR1 is ENHRY and CDR2 SYGVKD. Trimming took off 0 bases at V and 0 bases at J, with 11 bases between the two ends. This CDR3 is 16 amino acids long. Here the CDR3 reads CAISESKGGLNTEAFF. CDR3 DNA: TGTGCCATCAGTGAGTCGAAGGGGGGACTGAACACTGAAGCTTTCTTT.

This chain uses TRBV5-6 with TRBJ2-5, with D unclear. V was cut by 2 bases and J by 0 bases, with 5 bases left in between. Germline-derived CDR1 and CDR2 are SGHDT and YYEEEE. The CDR3 extends over 13 amino acids. The CDR3 DNA sequence: TGTGCCAGCAGCTTTCTATACCAAGAGACCCAGTACTTC. The encoded protein is CASSFLYQETQYF.

V gene TRBV28 combines with J gene TRBJ1-3; no reliable D call. Trimming took 7 bases from V and 9 from J, leaving 10 bases between them. Germline assignment: CDR1 MDHEN and CDR2 SYDVKM. The length of the CDR3 is 11 residues. CDR3 DNA: TGTGCCAGCATAAACCTCCTCACCATATATTTT. Its protein product is CASINLLTIYF.